This passage covers 18 T cell receptor beta chains from one sample sequenced in a study of low-dose radiotherapy and immunotherapy resistance in tumors. With TRAV- and TRBV-specific primers, first-strand cDNA was made, covering the alpha and beta chains. The PCR that amplified TCRs ran for approximately 20 cycles, relying on a constant-region primer and a V-primer adapter. Each CDR3 protein gets one entry after TCRdb re-called the reads with MiXCR. The table records tens of thousands of distinct CDR3 sequences, 25% to 30% of them present only once. Regarding time point: after trial treatment. As to treatment: LDRT plus nivolumab, ipilimumab, low-dose cyclophosphamide and aspirin (RACIN trial). Here the sequenced sample was PBMCs, taken after low-dose radiotherapy plus immunotherapy. These receptor sequences come from a male donor with prostate cancer.

This clonotype was seen at least ten times. The rearrangement links TRBV27 to TRBJ2-3; tentatively, D is TRBD2 (5 bases). The ends were cut back, 7 bases at V and 4 bases at J, with 12 bases in the middle. Germline CDR1 reads MNHEY; CDR2 reads SMNVEV (reference sequence). The CDR3 sequence is 13 residues long. Here the CDR3 DNA reads TGTGCCAGCATGGATCTAGCCGCAGATACGCAGTATTTT. It encodes CASMDLAADTQYF.

This chain joins TRBV30 and TRBJ2-1; D unresolved. The V gene lost 0 bases and the J gene lost 8 bases, with 11 bases spanning the gap. CDR3 length: 13 amino acids. Germline loops: CDR1 GTSNPN, CDR2 SVGIG (reference sequence). CDR3 protein: CAWSVGGTDEQFF. The CDR3 region has the DNA TGTGCCTGGAGTGTAGGCGGCACCGATGAGCAGTTCTTC.

V is TRBV6-6 and J is TRBJ2-3; TRBD2 aligns across 8 bases. From germline, CDR1 is MNHNY and CDR2 SVGAGI (reference sequence). The CDR3 contains 14 residues. The V segment lost 5 bases and the J segment 7 bases; nucleotides outside the gene matches: 8. In DNA form, the CDR3 reads TGTGCCAGCAGTGAACGGGAGGGCCATTATACGCAGTATTTT. Protein: CASSEREGHYTQYF.

CDR3 protein: CASSTGQGAAGNTIYF. In nucleotides, the CDR3 is TGTGCCAGCAGTACGGGACAGGGGGCTGCAGGAAACACCATATATTTT. This sequence joins TRBV12-3 or TRBV12-4 and TRBJ1-3, with 12 bases lining up with TRBD1. V lost 5 bases and J lost 4; bases outside the gene matches: 6. CDR3 size: 16 residues.

The DNA for the CDR3 is TGTGCCAGCAGTTTATCGTTAGATACGCAGTATTTT. Amino acid sequence: CASSLSLDTQYF. The genes are TRBV28 and TRBJ2-3; no definite D call. V was trimmed by 1 base and J by 5 bases, leaving 4 bases between them. The CDR3 consists of 12 residues. CDR1 is MDHEN, CDR2 SYDVKM, per germline.

The chain couples TRBV28 to TRBJ2-3, with a weak D call TRBD1 (6 bases). Germline CDR1 and CDR2: MDHEN and SYDVKM. The CDR3 is made up of 15 amino acids. Trimming stripped 2 bases from V and 3 bases from J, with 12 bases between. This CDR3 is CASSLTARGTDTQYF. The CDR3 DNA is TGTGCCAGCAGTTTAACAGCGAGGGGGACAGATACGCAGTATTTT.

V and J are TRBV6-2 or TRBV6-3 and TRBJ2-1; D is perhaps TRBD1 or TRBD2 (5 bases each). Germline CDR1 is MNHEY and CDR2 is SVGEGT. The CDR3 runs to 16 residues. Trimming pared 0 bases from V and 0 bases from J, leaving 9 bases between. CDR3 DNA: TGTGCCAGCAGTTACTCTGGGGGTAGCTCCTACAATGAGCAGTTCTTC. This codes for CASSYSGGSSYNEQFF.

There are many counts of this clonotype. This chain joins TRBV28 and TRBJ2-1; no firm D call. Germline V lookup: CDR1 MDHEN, CDR2 SYDVKM. Trimming removed 8 bases at V and 4 bases at J, with 9 bases between. The CDR3 length is 12 residues. The CDR3 sequence: CASGSRYNEQFF. The DNA for the CDR3 is TGTGCCAGCGGGTCCAGATACAATGAGCAGTTCTTC.

The sample holds many counts of this clonotype. The chain employs TRBV12-3 or TRBV12-4 and TRBJ1-5; 8 nucleotides agree with TRBD1. The trim removed 6 bases at V and 2 bases at J, leaving 9 bases unmatched. The CDR3 sequence is 16 residues long. CDR3 sequence: CASSPGQGQGNQPQHF. CDR3 bases: TGTGCCAGCAGCCCCGGACAGGGCCAGGGCAATCAGCCCCAGCATTTT.

The chain recombines TRBV20-1 with TRBJ2-1, with 7 bases that match TRBD2. The V gene's germline CDR1 is DFQATT and CDR2 SNEGSKA (reference sequence). CDR3 size: 15 residues. Trimming cost V 1 base and J 1 base; bases outside gene matches: 4. CDR3: CSARGLAVSYNEQFF. The CDR3 region has the DNA TGCAGTGCTAGAGGTCTAGCGGTATCCTACAATGAGCAGTTCTTC.

This clonotype came up many times. The chain has TRBV3-1 and TRBJ2-5; 7 bases are shared with TRBD1. Germline loops: CDR1 LGHDT, CDR2 YNNKEL (reference sequence). V lost 0 bases and J lost 5; bases outside the gene matches: 9. The CDR3 is made up of 16 amino acids. The CDR3 region is CASSQDRQGSFETQYF. The CDR3 DNA follows: TGTGCCAGCAGCCAAGACAGACAGGGTTCTTTCGAGACCCAGTACTTC.

With respect to this clonotype: A single base is all that separates this from a far larger clone, so a read error is likely. The gene calls are TRBV5-1 and TRBJ2-1; D is possibly TRBD1 (6 bases). The CDR3 is 15 amino acids. Germline CDR1 and CDR2: SGHRS and YFSETQ. The ends were cut back, 4 bases at V and 10 bases at J, with 21 bases in the middle. The CDR3 sequence: CASSPYRDTQREQFF. The DNA for the CDR3 is TGCGCCAGCAGCCCTTACCGGGACACCCAAAGGGAGCAGTTCTTC.

This clonotype was seen many times. The CDR3 is CASSSYRGFMPQHF. The CDR3 bases are TGTGCCAGCAGCTCCTACAGGGGTTTCATGCCCCAGCATTTT. The J gene is TRBJ1-5, the V gene TRBV6-1; 7 positions match TRBD1. The V gene end was trimmed by 6 bases and the J gene end by 9 bases; junction bases not matched to a gene: 11. The germline gives CDR1 MNHNS, CDR2 SASEGT. The CDR3 sequence is 14 residues long.

This chain joins TRBV7-2 and TRBJ2-1; tentatively, D is TRBD1 (6 bases). The CDR3 length is 15 residues. V lost 5 bases and J 8 bases, leaving 19 bases between the germline ends. Germline V CDR1 and CDR2: SGHTA, FQGNSA. CDR3 protein: CASSLNPTGRDEQFF. The CDR3 DNA follows: TGTGCCAGCAGCCTAAATCCGACAGGCAGGGATGAGCAGTTCTTC.

This clonotype appeared many times. The chain has TRBV28 and TRBJ1-2; 9 bases line up with TRBD1. Germline V CDR1 and CDR2: MDHEN, SYDVKM. The CDR3 runs to 13 residues. Germline trimming cut 5 bases from V and 8 bases from J; bases unmatched to any gene: 6. The CDR3 region is CASSPGDRAGYTF. DNA for the CDR3: TGTGCCAGCAGTCCCGGGGACAGGGCGGGCTACACCTTC.

This clonotype was seen repeatedly, ten times or more. The V and J genes are TRBV30 and TRBJ2-7; D may match TRBD1 or TRBD2 (6 bases each). V lost 0 bases, J lost 3 bases, and 12 bases lay in between. Germline CDR1 reads GTSNPN; CDR2 reads SVGIG (reference sequence). This CDR3 is 14 amino acids long. The CDR3 DNA sequence: TGTGCCTGGAGTGTCTCCGGGGGCGGCTACGAGCAGTACTTC. It specifies CAWSVSGGGYEQYF.

In its sample, this clonotype was seen many times. The chain joins TRBV30 to TRBJ1-5; D not certain. V was shortened by 4 bases and J by 11 bases, with 18 bases between the two germline ends. CDR1 GTSNPN and CDR2 SVGIG come from the germline V gene (reference sequence). The CDR3 is 13 amino acids. This chain's CDR3 is CAWTSSKAGAQHF. The CDR3 region has the DNA TGTGCCTGGACCAGTTCCAAGGCTGGAGCCCAGCATTTT.

V usage is TRBV19 and J usage is TRBJ1-2, with TRBD1 as a possible D gene (5 bases). V was shortened by 6 bases and J by 4 bases, with 18 bases between the two germline ends. In germline, CDR1 is LNHDA, CDR2 SQIVND (reference sequence). The CDR3 runs 15 residues. CDR3 in DNA: TGTGCCAGTAGATCGGGGGGTGCAGGTCCCTATGGCTACACCTTC. It encodes CASRSGGAGPYGYTF.